The T cell receptor beta chain described here comes from a study of cytomegalovirus exposure and HLA in healthy donors. General observations from the study: Overall, about 160 TCR beta chains were annotated as cytomegalovirus-associated.

Note on this clone: What it binds is unknown.

Clones were read by immunoSEQ multiplex PCR, and TCRdb kept only the in-frame ones, dropping some. The profile shows 150,000 to 200,000 clones, roughly 85% of them singletons. The CDR3 totals 16 residues. Germline V gives CDR1 SGHVS, CDR2 FNYEAQ. The V end lost 5 bases, the J end lost 1 base, and 15 bases lay between the germline ends. V is TRBV7-6 and J is TRBJ2-4; TRBD2 might be the D (5 bases). The TCR sequence derives from a man aged 18 to 30 in good health and CMV-seropositive. The sequencing sample was made of PBMCs. In DNA, the CDR3 is TGTGCCAGCAGCCCGGGATGGGAGAACGCCAAAAACATTCAGTACTTC. Translated: CASSPGWENAKNIQYF.